The 2 T cell receptor beta chains given below trace back to one sample, sequenced in a study of spatial heterogeneity in lung cancer. General study findings and limits: One measure, the expanded intratumoral alpha and beta TCR count, tracked tumor mutation counts.

Their target antigens are unknown. Each CDR3 protein is one row after TCRdb ran MiXCR on the 5' RACE reads. Of about 27,000 distinct CDR3 sequences in the sample, approximately 7% were seen once. Noted time point: sample taken at primary tumor resection. The starting material was lung tumor tissue, obtained at surgery. The receptors shown here come from a male donor with early-stage non-small cell lung cancer.

This clonotype showed up just a few times. This rearrangement joins TRBV4-1 to TRBJ1-2; D is ambiguous. The CDR3 contains 14 residues. With 0 bases removed from V and 8 bases from J, the gap between germline ends came to 13 bases. The germline CDR1 and CDR2 sequences are MGHRA and YSYEKL. The DNA for the CDR3 is TGCGCCAGCAGCCAAGATTCCCGGGGTCCAGGCTACACCTTC. Translated, it gives CASSQDSRGPGYTF.

This clonotype was seen at least ten times. The V gene is TRBV4-2, the J gene TRBJ2-1; 8 positions agree with TRBD2. CDR3 length equals 15 residues. Germline V CDR1 and CDR2: LGHNA, YNFKEQ. The trim removed 4 bases at V and 7 bases at J, leaving 9 bases unmatched. CDR3 region: CASSPVGSGANEQFF. The DNA for the CDR3 is TGTGCCAGCAGCCCCGTTGGTAGCGGGGCGAATGAGCAGTTCTTC.